This T cell receptor (beta chain) derives from a study of response to subunit inactivated influenza vaccine. Findings of the study overall: Each seasonal influenza vaccination recruits few new T cells, the authors suggested.

To note about this clonotype: Antigen: not known.

Using its own MiXCR run on the RT-PCR reads, TCRdb lists one record per CDR3 protein. In the table there are roughly 700,000 distinct CDR3 sequences, around a sixth of which are singletons. There are 14 residues in the CDR3. Germline V CDR1 and CDR2: LGHDT, YNNKEL (reference sequence). The V gene lost 1 base and the J gene lost 5 bases, with 11 bases spanning the gap. This chain uses TRBV3-1 with TRBJ2-5; D is perhaps TRBD2 (6 bases). The sample was PBMCs from blood, taken approximately 12 days after vaccination. The receptor was isolated from a man aged 50 to 60 who received an inactivated influenza vaccine. The chain's CDR3 is CASSQGPAGETQYF. CDR3 bases: TGTGCCAGCAGCCAAGGCCCCGCGGGGGAGACCCAGTACTTC.